One and the same sample provided the 8 T cell receptor beta chains below, sequenced in a study of blood T cells in healthy people across ages. Next came a second PCR, run for about 7 to 12 cycles, which used a sample-barcoded 5' primer along with a J-beta primer mix. TCRdb redid the calling of the 5' RACE reads with MiXCR, one entry per CDR3 protein. The profile shows approximately 800,000 distinct CDR3 sequences, 53% of them singletons. Sequenced: blood. The receptors derive from a man older than 75 in good health.

This clonotype was counted a single time. This CDR3 is CSVRQVYEQFF. For the CDR3, the DNA is TGCAGCGTTCGACAGGTCTACGAGCAGTTCTTC. The chain uses TRBV29-1 and TRBJ2-1; the D gene is possibly TRBD1 (6 bases). The germline V gene has CDR1 SQVTM and CDR2 ANQGSEA. CDR3 length: 11 amino acids. V was pared by 5 bases and J by 10 bases, with 12 bases between.

To note about this clonotype: One end of the junction varies from germline; a read error may be responsible. The chain combines TRBV14 with TRBJ1-2, with D tentatively TRBD1 (5 bases). The CDR3 loop spans 12 amino acids. The germline V gene encodes CDR1 SGHDN and CDR2 FVKESK. The CDR3 nucleotides read TGTGCCAGCAGCCAAGATAGGGGCGGCTGCACCTTC. Its protein product is CASSQDRGGCTF. Drawing the rest from reference TRBV14 and TRBJ1-2, the complete variable domain is EAGVTQFPSHSVIEKGQTVTLRCDPISGHDNLYWYRRVMGKEIKFLLHFVKESKQDESGMPNNRFLAERTGGTYSTLKVQPAELEDSGVYFCASSQDRGGCTFGSGTRLTVV.

The CDR3 is CASSQGPTGELFF. The DNA of the CDR3 is TGTGCCAGCAGCCAAGGCCCCACCGGGGAGCTGTTTTTT. The chain employs TRBV3-1 and TRBJ2-2, with D uncertain. Germline V lookup: CDR1 LGHDT, CDR2 YNNKEL (reference sequence). The CDR3 is 13 residues long. Trimming removed 1 base from V and 4 bases from J, with 4 bases in between. Together with reference TRBV3-1 and TRBJ2-2, the CDR3 gives the full variable domain: DTAVSQTPKYLVTQMGNDKSIKCEQNLGHDTMYWYKQDSKKFLKIMFSYNNKELIINETVPNRFSPKSPDKAHLNLHINSLELGDSAVYFCASSQGPTGELFFGEGSRLTVL.

The chain uses TRBV20-1 and TRBJ2-1; D unresolved. CDR3 length equals 14 residues. In germline, CDR1 is DFQATT, CDR2 SNEGSKA (reference sequence). V was shortened by 6 bases and J by 5 bases, with 17 bases between the two germline ends. The CDR3 DNA follows: TGCAGTGCCCCTGACGGACGATTCAACAATGAGCAGTTCTTC. It is translated as CSAPDGRFNNEQFF.

This clonotype is a singleton in its sample. The rearrangement links TRBV9 to TRBJ2-7; 7 positions match TRBD1. V shed 8 bases, J shed 3 bases, and the junction held 5 bases outside the gene matches. The germline V gene encodes CDR1 SGDLS and CDR2 YYNGEE. The CDR3 has 12 residues. The CDR3 loop is CASGTDLYEQYF. In DNA form, the CDR3 reads TGTGCCAGTGGGACAGACCTCTACGAGCAGTACTTC.

The rearrangement joins TRBV5-1 to TRBJ2-5; 7 nucleotides line up with TRBD2. V gave up 4 bases and J gave up 11 bases; unmatched junction bases: 17. Germline V gene data show CDR1 as SGHRS and CDR2 as YFSETQ. The length of the CDR3 is 15 residues. The DNA of the CDR3 is TGCGCCAGCAGCCCCACCGGGGGGAGTTACAATGAGCAGTACTTC. Translation: CASSPTGGSYNEQYF.

The J gene is TRBJ2-1, the V gene TRBV14; perhaps TRBD1 as D (5 bases). Between the trimmed V and J ends, which lost 0 bases and 0 bases, there was a span of 12 bases. CDR1 and CDR2 (germline): SGHDN, FVKESK. The CDR3 is 17 residues long. The CDR3 DNA is TGTGCCAGCAGCCAAGAACTATACAGGCTCTCCTACAATGAGCAGTTCTTC. It codes for CASSQELYRLSYNEQFF. Supplemented by reference TRBV14 and TRBJ2-1, the full variable domain reads EAGVTQFPSHSVIEKGQTVTLRCDPISGHDNLYWYRRVMGKEIKFLLHFVKESKQDESGMPNNRFLAERTGGTYSTLKVQPAELEDSGVYFCASSQELYRLSYNEQFFGPGTRLTVL.

This chain connects TRBV2 to TRBJ2-5, with 12 positions matching TRBD2. The J call may be in error: the DNA end matches TRBJ2-7 better. The CDR3 totals 15 residues. Germline values: CDR1 SNHLY, CDR2 FYNNEI. The CDR3 sequence is CASGVSSGRGYEQYF. The DNA of the CDR3 is TGTGCCAGCGGTGTCTCTAGCGGGAGGGGTTACGAGCAGTACTTC.